Listed below are T cell receptor beta chains from one sample, sequenced in a study of T cell responses to AZD1222 COVID-19 vaccine. The protocol was immunoSEQ multiplex PCR, while the TCRdb copy is restricted to in-frame clones and leaves out a portion. The data hold roughly 93,000 clones, with around 90% observed a single time. The sequencing here drew on peripheral blood, taken on day 0 of AZD1222 vaccination. These receptors were taken from an adult in good health. The CDR3 runs from the conserved cysteine through the conserved F or W. D genes are given only for firm matches. Size is stated for part of the rows, as once, few or many counts, or as a class when the clone is expanded.

clone size: once
D gene: -
J gene: TRBJ1-4
V gene: TRBV7-2
CDR3 DNA: TGTGCCAGCAGCTTAGCGCCGTCAGGGGAGAGTGAAAAACTGTTTTTT
CDR3 protein: CASSLAPSGESEKLFF

clone size: -
D gene: -
J gene: TRBJ1-3
V gene: TRBV28
CDR3 DNA: TGTGCCAGTGGCCTGGAGAGGGCTGGAAACACCATATATTTT
CDR3 protein: CASGLERAGNTIYF

clone size: -
D gene: -
J gene: TRBJ2-5
V gene: TRBV12-3/TRBV12-4
CDR3 DNA: TGTGCCAGCAGTCCCCCGGGAGTCGGGGCCCAGTACTTC
CDR3 protein: CASSPPGVGAQYF

clone size: -
D gene: -
J gene: TRBJ2-7
V gene: TRBV7-2
CDR3 DNA: TGTGCCAGCAGCTTAATTTCTTCGCAAGGGGCCTACGAGCAGTACTTC
CDR3 protein: CASSLISSQGAYEQYF

clone size: -
D gene: -
J gene: TRBJ1-6
V gene: TRBV18
CDR3 DNA: TGTGCCAGCTCACCACGAGGGGGTGCGAATTCACCCCTCCACTTT
CDR3 protein: CASSPRGGANSPLHF

clone size: -
D gene: TRBD1
J gene: TRBJ2-3
V gene: TRBV6-2/TRBV6-3
CDR3 DNA: TGTGCCAGCAGTCCCCATGACAGGGGGAGGGCAGATACGCAGTATTTT
CDR3 protein: CASSPHDRGRADTQYF

clone size: -
D gene: TRBD2
J gene: TRBJ2-1
V gene: TRBV4-1
CDR3 DNA: TGCGCCAGCAGCCAAGCTAGCGGGAGGGGCAATGAGCAGTTCTTC
CDR3 protein: CASSQASGRGNEQFF

clone size: -
D gene: -
J gene: TRBJ1-1
V gene: TRBV7-2
CDR3 DNA: TGTGCCAGCAGCTTCCCTGCGGGACGGATGAACACTGAAGCTTTCTTT
CDR3 protein: CASSFPAGRMNTEAFF

clone size: -
D gene: -
J gene: TRBJ1-6
V gene: TRBV10-2
CDR3 DNA: TGCGCCACAACGGACGGCCCAAGTAATTCACCCCTCCACTTT
CDR3 protein: CATTDGPSNSPLHF

clone size: -
D gene: TRBD2
J gene: TRBJ2-7
V gene: TRBV5-4
CDR3 DNA: TGTGCCAGCAGTCGCGTAGCGGGAGGAATCTTAGGCGAGCAGTACTTC
CDR3 protein: CASSRVAGGILGEQYF

clone size: -
D gene: TRBD2
J gene: TRBJ2-7
V gene: TRBV6-5
CDR3 DNA: TGTGCCACAAATCCTTCTAGCGGAGTGGGGTACGAGCAGTACTTC
CDR3 protein: CATNPSSGVGYEQYF

clone size: -
D gene: -
J gene: TRBJ1-1
V gene: TRBV28
CDR3 DNA: TGTGCCATCAGGGAGGTGAACGTCGACACTGAAGCTTTCTTT
CDR3 protein: CAIREVNVDTEAFF

clone size: -
D gene: -
J gene: TRBJ1-6
V gene: TRBV29-1
CDR3 DNA: TGCGGGAGTCCGGGGGGGGGAATTTCACCCCTCCACTTT
CDR3 protein: CGSPGGGISPLHF

clone size: -
D gene: -
J gene: TRBJ2-1
V gene: TRBV12-1
CDR3 DNA: TGTGCCAGCAGCCATAGGAGGGCCTACAATGAGCAGTTCTTC
CDR3 protein: CASSHRRAYNEQFF

clone size: -
D gene: TRBD2
J gene: TRBJ2-1
V gene: TRBV27
CDR3 DNA: TGTGCCAGCAGTCGAGGGACTAGCGGGAGTGGGAATGAGCAGTTCTTC
CDR3 protein: CASSRGTSGSGNEQFF

clone size: -
D gene: -
J gene: TRBJ1-2
V gene: TRBV15
CDR3 DNA: TGTGCCACCAGCAGAACTCAGGGGAGCTATGGCTACACCTTC
CDR3 protein: CATSRTQGSYGYTF

clone size: -
D gene: -
J gene: TRBJ2-2
V gene: TRBV5-4
CDR3 DNA: TGTGCCAGCAGCGTACCCGGGAGTATAACCGGGGAGCTGTTTTTT
CDR3 protein: CASSVPGSITGELFF

clone size: -
D gene: -
J gene: TRBJ1-4
V gene: TRBV18
CDR3 DNA: TGTGCCAGCTCACCGGGCGGGGAGGAAAAACTGTTTTTT
CDR3 protein: CASSPGGEEKLFF

clone size: -
D gene: TRBD2
J gene: TRBJ2-1
V gene: TRBV30
CDR3 DNA: TGTGCCTGGAGTTCCCCGGGACTAGCGGGAGGAGGCTCCTACAATGAGCAGTTCTTC
CDR3 protein: CAWSSPGLAGGGSYNEQFF

clone size: -
D gene: TRBD1
J gene: TRBJ1-2
V gene: TRBV24-1
CDR3 DNA: TGTGCCACCCAGCGCCAGGGGGGATATGGCTACACCTTC
CDR3 protein: CATQRQGGYGYTF

clone size: -
D gene: TRBD1
J gene: TRBJ2-7
V gene: TRBV30
CDR3 DNA: TGTGCCTGGAGTGTAGGGGGCAGAGATTTTCCCTACGAGCAGTACTTC
CDR3 protein: CAWSVGGRDFPYEQYF

clone size: -
D gene: -
J gene: TRBJ1-5
V gene: TRBV5-1
CDR3 DNA: TGCGCCAGCAGCCTAGGACAGTATAGCAATCAGCCCCAGCATTTT
CDR3 protein: CASSLGQYSNQPQHF

clone size: few
D gene: -
J gene: TRBJ2-7
V gene: TRBV6-4
CDR3 DNA: TGTGCCAGCAGTGAAGCCAGCGGGCCGGCCTACGAGCAGTACTTC
CDR3 protein: CASSEASGPAYEQYF

clone size: -
D gene: -
J gene: TRBJ2-7
V gene: TRBV5-1
CDR3 DNA: TGCGCCAGCAGCTTGGCCGGGCAGGGGTCCTACGAGCAGTACTTC
CDR3 protein: CASSLAGQGSYEQYF

clone size: -
D gene: -
J gene: TRBJ2-7
V gene: TRBV27
CDR3 DNA: TGTGCCAGCAGTTTAGCGGGGCCGGCCTACGAGCAGTACTTC
CDR3 protein: CASSLAGPAYEQYF

clone size: -
D gene: -
J gene: TRBJ1-1
V gene: TRBV11-2
CDR3 DNA: TGTGCCAGCAGCTTCACGGAAAACACTGAAGCTTTCTTT
CDR3 protein: CASSFTENTEAFF

clone size: -
D gene: -
J gene: TRBJ1-1
V gene: TRBV28
CDR3 DNA: TGTGCCAGCAGTCCGGGACAGAACACTGAAGCTTTCTTT
CDR3 protein: CASSPGQNTEAFF

clone size: -
D gene: -
J gene: TRBJ1-1
V gene: TRBV19
CDR3 DNA: TGTGCCAGTAGTGCCCTGGGGAGGGGATCTCGGAACACTGAAGCTTTCTTT
CDR3 protein: CASSALGRGSRNTEAFF

clone size: -
D gene: -
J gene: TRBJ2-7
V gene: TRBV19
CDR3 DNA: TGTGCCCGAGGGGCGGACTCCTACGAGCAGTACTTC
CDR3 protein: CARGADSYEQYF

clone size: -
D gene: TRBD2
J gene: TRBJ2-3
V gene: TRBV29-1
CDR3 DNA: TGCAGCGTGGAGGCTAGCGGGAGGGCCGCAGATACGCAGTATTTT
CDR3 protein: CSVEASGRAADTQYF

clone size: -
D gene: -
J gene: TRBJ1-2
V gene: TRBV24-1
CDR3 DNA: TGTGCCACCCGAGGAGGTAACGACTATGGCTACACCTTC
CDR3 protein: CATRGGNDYGYTF

clone size: -
D gene: -
J gene: TRBJ1-4
V gene: TRBV7-9
CDR3 DNA: TGTGCCAGCAGCTTAAACCCGGAAAAACTGTTTTTT
CDR3 protein: CASSLNPEKLFF

clone size: -
D gene: -
J gene: TRBJ2-7
V gene: TRBV12-3/TRBV12-4
CDR3 DNA: TGTGCCAGCAGTTTATATGGGGAGCAGTACTTC
CDR3 protein: CASSLYGEQYF

clone size: -
D gene: TRBD1
J gene: TRBJ1-4
V gene: TRBV3-1/TRBV3-2
CDR3 DNA: TGTGCCAGCAGGAAGACAGGGGTGGATAATGAAAAACTGTTTTTT
CDR3 protein: CASRKTGVDNEKLFF

clone size: -
D gene: -
J gene: TRBJ1-3
V gene: TRBV3-1/TRBV3-2
CDR3 DNA: TGTGCCAGCAGCCTGACAGGACGCTCTGGAAACACCATATATTTT
CDR3 protein: CASSLTGRSGNTIYF

clone size: once
D gene: -
J gene: TRBJ1-2
V gene: TRBV4-2
CDR3 DNA: TGTGCCAGCAGCCAAGTTTGGGGGCACCCTAACTATGGCTACACCTTC
CDR3 protein: CASSQVWGHPNYGYTF

clone size: once
D gene: TRBD1
J gene: TRBJ2-7
V gene: TRBV4-3
CDR3 DNA: TGCGCCAGCAGCCAAGAATCGGGACAGACCTACGAGCAGTACTTC
CDR3 protein: CASSQESGQTYEQYF

clone size: -
D gene: -
J gene: TRBJ1-1
V gene: TRBV10-3
CDR3 DNA: TGTGCCATCTCCCGGAAGGACCGGAACACTGAAGCTTTCTTT
CDR3 protein: CAISRKDRNTEAFF

clone size: -
D gene: -
J gene: TRBJ1-5
V gene: TRBV7-2
CDR3 DNA: TGTGCCAGCAGTTCTCAGGGACAGCCCCAGCATTTT
CDR3 protein: CASSSQGQPQHF

clone size: once
D gene: -
J gene: TRBJ2-2
V gene: TRBV27
CDR3 DNA: TGTGCCAGCAGTTTCTCTGGGGGCGTGAACACCGGGGAGCTGTTTTTT
CDR3 protein: CASSFSGGVNTGELFF

clone size: once
D gene: -
J gene: TRBJ2-3
V gene: TRBV6-2/TRBV6-3
CDR3 DNA: TGTGCCAGCAGTTACCGCACAGATACGCAGTATTTT
CDR3 protein: CASSYRTDTQYF

clone size: -
D gene: -
J gene: TRBJ2-7
V gene: TRBV14
CDR3 DNA: TGTGCCAGCAGCCTGGCGGGCAGATTGGGCGAGCAGTACTTC
CDR3 protein: CASSLAGRLGEQYF

clone size: -
D gene: -
J gene: TRBJ2-7
V gene: TRBV18
CDR3 DNA: TGTGCCAGCTCACCGACTTTGGGGGACGAGCAGTACTTC
CDR3 protein: CASSPTLGDEQYF

clone size: -
D gene: -
J gene: TRBJ1-6
V gene: TRBV7-2
CDR3 DNA: TGTGCCAGCAGCTTAGTTCCCTCTGCCAGCGCAAGCCTTAATTCACCCCTCCACTTT
CDR3 protein: CASSLVPSASASLNSPLHF

clone size: -
D gene: TRBD2
J gene: TRBJ2-5
V gene: TRBV11-2
CDR3 DNA: TGTGCCAGCAGCCACGTACGGGGAGGGAAAGAGACCCAGTACTTC
CDR3 protein: CASSHVRGGKETQYF

clone size: -
D gene: -
J gene: TRBJ1-2
V gene: TRBV6-5
CDR3 DNA: TGTGCCAGCAGGTCAAACCTGGGAAAGGGTTATGGCTACACCTTC
CDR3 protein: CASRSNLGKGYGYTF

clone size: -
D gene: -
J gene: TRBJ2-1
V gene: TRBV15
CDR3 DNA: TGTGCCACCAGCAGTGAGGGGGAGAGCTACAATGAGCAGTTCTTC
CDR3 protein: CATSSEGESYNEQFF

clone size: -
D gene: -
J gene: TRBJ2-7
V gene: TRBV27
CDR3 DNA: TGTGCCAGCAGTTTACGGCAGGGGAACGAGCAGTACTTC
CDR3 protein: CASSLRQGNEQYF

clone size: -
D gene: -
J gene: TRBJ2-7
V gene: TRBV5-4
CDR3 DNA: TGTGCCAGCAGCTGGCGGCCGGGATCAGGGGCTCTCGAGCAGTACTTC
CDR3 protein: CASSWRPGSGALEQYF